These 30 T cell receptor beta chains originate from one sample sequenced in a study of identical twins. TCRdb reprocessed the 5' RACE reads with MiXCR, giving one entry per CDR3 protein. Among about 200,000 distinct CDR3 sequences, about a tenth were seen once, and the ten largest hold over 4.5%. Sequencing was done on a sample of memory (CD45RO+) T cells sorted from blood. These receptors came from a young woman in good health.

The chain has TRBV7-6 and TRBJ2-1, with D possibly TRBD1 on 5 matching bases. Trimming took off 1 base at V and 7 bases at J, with 11 bases between the two ends. The CDR3 spans 14 residues. CDR1 is SGHVS and CDR2 is FNYEAQ in the germline V gene. CDR3 in DNA: TGTGCCAGCAGCTTAGTCAGGGAAAGTAATGAGCAGTTCTTC. It specifies CASSLVRESNEQFF.

V and J are TRBV27 and TRBJ2-7, with 7 bases lining up with TRBD1. V shed 4 bases and J 3 bases; nucleotides not matched to a gene: 12. Per germline, CDR1 MNHEY and CDR2 SMNVEV (reference sequence). The CDR3 covers 16 residues. DNA of the CDR3: TGTGCCAGCAGTTCCCACAGGGGCAGGGGCTTCTACGAGCAGTACTTC. It encodes CASSSHRGRGFYEQYF.

This clonotype has ten or more counts. The gene calls are TRBV20-1 and TRBJ1-1; D remains unclear. The CDR3 totals 13 residues. V shed 6 bases and J shed 4 bases, with 15 bases lying between them. The germline CDR1 and CDR2 sequences are DFQATT and SNEGSKA (reference sequence). CDR3 amino acids: CSAKDWFGTEAFF. The CDR3 DNA follows: TGCAGTGCCAAGGATTGGTTTGGCACTGAAGCTTTCTTT.

In its sample, this clonotype was seen a few times. This chain links TRBV29-1 with TRBJ2-1; no firm D call. Germline values: CDR1 SQVTM, CDR2 ANQGSEA. The CDR3 consists of 12 residues. The V gene lost 4 bases and the J gene lost 10 bases, with 14 bases spanning the gap. CDR3 coding DNA: TGCAGCGTTGTCAGGAATTCGGACGAGCAGTTCTTC. It specifies CSVVRNSDEQFF.

This rearrangement joins TRBV28 to TRBJ2-7; D not certain. The CDR3 has 13 residues. Trimming left V 6 bases short and J 3 bases short, with 12 bases between. The V gene's germline CDR1 is MDHEN and CDR2 SYDVKM. CDR3 amino acids: CASSLEILYEQYF. CDR3 nucleotide sequence: TGTGCCAGCAGCCTCGAGATTCTCTACGAGCAGTACTTC.

This clonotype has only a few counts. The chain is built from TRBV29-1 and TRBJ2-5, with unresolved D. Looked up from germline, CDR1 is SQVTM and CDR2 is ANQGSEA. CDR3 length: 12 amino acids. The ends were cut back, 4 bases at V and 2 bases at J, with 8 bases in the middle. In nucleotides, the CDR3 is TGCAGCGTTGGGGAAAGGCAAGAGACCCAGTACTTC. The encoded protein is CSVGERQETQYF. Full variable domain (remainder filled in from reference TRBV29-1 and TRBJ2-5): SAVISQKPSRDICQRGTSLTIQCQVDSQVTMMFWYRQQPGQSLTLIATANQGSEATYESGFVIDKFPISRPNLTFSTLTVSNMSPEDSSIYLCSVGERQETQYFGPGTRLLVL.

This clonotype was counted a few times. The chain joins TRBV12-3 or TRBV12-4 to TRBJ1-2; TRBD1 is a possible D gene (6 bases). The CDR3 length is 13 residues. V was pared by 6 bases and J by 4 bases, with 12 bases between. CDR3 sequence: CASSGQSVYGYTF. The CDR3 DNA reads as TGTGCCAGCAGCGGACAGTCGGTCTATGGCTACACCTTC.

The chain recombines TRBV20-1 with TRBJ1-6; 11 bases map to TRBD1. Trimming removed 5 bases from V and 7 bases from J; junction bases left unmatched: 7. The CDR3 sequence is 15 residues long. Germline V gene data show CDR1 as DFQATT and CDR2 as SNEGSKA (reference sequence). The DNA for the CDR3 is TGCAGTGCTCGGACAGGGGGCGCGCAGAATTCACCCCTCCACTTT. It encodes CSARTGGAQNSPLHF.

The sample holds many counts of this clonotype. The gene calls are TRBV4-1 and TRBJ1-2; 8 positions match TRBD1. Germline trimming cut 0 bases from V and 9 bases from J; bases unmatched to any gene: 9. The CDR3 has 15 residues. Germline V lookup: CDR1 MGHRA, CDR2 YSYEKL. The CDR3 protein is CASSQDLAGGMSYTF. DNA of the CDR3: TGCGCCAGCAGCCAAGATCTTGCAGGGGGCATGAGCTACACCTTC.

This rearrangement joins TRBV5-1 to TRBJ2-7; 8 bases fit TRBD2. The V gene's germline CDR1 is SGHRS and CDR2 YFSETQ. CDR3 size: 15 residues. The trim removed 1 base at V and 3 bases at J, leaving 6 bases unmatched. The CDR3 sequence: CASSLQSGGLYEQYF. CDR3 nucleotide sequence: TGCGCCAGCAGCTTGCAAAGCGGGGGACTCTACGAGCAGTACTTC. Supplemented by reference TRBV5-1 and TRBJ2-7, the full variable domain reads KAGVTQTPRYLIKTRGQQVTLSCSPISGHRSVSWYQQTPGQGLQFLFEYFSETQRNKGNFPGRFSGRQFSNSRSEMNVSTLELGDSALYLCASSLQSGGLYEQYFGPGTRLTVT.

The chain has TRBV7-2 and TRBJ2-7; D is unresolved. The CDR3 runs 17 residues. CDR1 and CDR2 from the germline V gene are SGHTA and FQGNSA. The V and J ends lost 0 bases and 0 bases respectively, with 15 bases between them. The chain's CDR3 is CASSLAAGQLTSYEQYF. CDR3 DNA: TGTGCCAGCAGCTTAGCGGCTGGTCAGCTTACCTCCTACGAGCAGTACTTC.

This clonotype appeared many times. This chain connects TRBV10-3 to TRBJ2-2; perhaps TRBD2 as D (6 bases). The CDR3 length is 14 residues. V was pared by 8 bases and J by 2 bases, with 12 bases between. Germline lookup yields CDR1 ENHRY and CDR2 SYGVKD. Here the CDR3 reads CAILTGLNTGELFF. The CDR3 DNA follows: TGTGCCATCCTGACGGGACTTAACACCGGGGAGCTGTTTTTT.

This clonotype appeared a few times. V usage is TRBV11-1 and J usage is TRBJ2-1; TRBD2 agrees at 9 bases. Germline assignment: CDR1 SGHAT and CDR2 FQDESV (reference sequence). The CDR3 contains 21 residues. The junction had 18 bases not matched to a gene; V was cut back by 3 bases and J by 0 bases. The CDR3 here is CASSFPARLAANPNSYNEQFF. The CDR3 DNA reads TGTGCCAGCAGCTTCCCCGCCAGACTAGCGGCAAATCCGAACTCCTACAATGAGCAGTTCTTC.

In regard to this clonotype: Germline and junction disagree at one end, which may indicate a read error. Here the CDR3 DNA reads TGTGCCTGGAGTGTGGCTAGCGGCTACACAAATACGCAGTATTTT. As protein: CAWSVASGYTNTQYF. V usage is TRBV30 and J usage is TRBJ2-3; 7 bases line up with TRBD2. CDR1 is GTSNPN, CDR2 SVGIG, per germline (reference sequence). CDR3 length: 15 amino acids.

V usage is TRBV29-1 and J usage is TRBJ1-2; tentative D call: TRBD1 (5 bases). This CDR3 contains 15 residues. Trimming pared 1 base from V and 0 bases from J, leaving 12 bases between. Germline V CDR1 and CDR2: SQVTM, ANQGSEA. The CDR3 region is CSVEGAAGTNYGYTF. CDR3 DNA: TGCAGCGTTGAAGGAGCGGCAGGGACTAACTATGGCTACACCTTC.

This clonotype appeared a few times. The chain carries TRBV20-1 and TRBJ2-5, with TRBD2 matching 7 bases. The CDR3 has 14 residues. Germline V gene data show CDR1 as DFQATT and CDR2 as SNEGSKA (reference sequence). With 2 bases clipped from V and 5 bases from J, the junction kept 8 bases outside the gene matches. In DNA form, the CDR3 reads TGCAGTGCTAGACTAGCGGCCCCCCTGGAGACCCAGTACTTC. Its translation is CSARLAAPLETQYF.

This clonotype turned up a few times. CDR3 nucleotides: TGCAGTGCTAGAGATCAACAGGGGAACACTGAAGCTTTCTTT. Protein product: CSARDQQGNTEAFF. The chain is built from TRBV20-1 and TRBJ1-1; possible D gene TRBD1, 6 bases. CDR3 length equals 14 residues. The germline V gene has CDR1 DFQATT and CDR2 SNEGSKA (reference sequence). V lost 0 bases to trimming and J lost 1 base, with 9 bases between them.

There are a few counts of this clonotype. The V call is TRBV5-4, the J call TRBJ1-1; TRBD1 aligns across 8 bases. Trimming cost V 4 bases and J 3 bases; bases outside gene matches: 8. Germline V gene data show CDR1 as SGHNT and CDR2 as YYREEE (reference sequence). This CDR3 is built from 15 residues. In nucleotides, the CDR3 is TGTGCCAGCAGCCGGACAGGGTTCGGGGACACTGAAGCTTTCTTT. Protein: CASSRTGFGDTEAFF. Complete variable domain (other parts from reference TRBV5-4 and TRBJ1-1): ETGVTQSPTHLIKTRGQQVTLRCSSQSGHNTVSWYQQALGQGPQFIFQYYREEENGRGNFPPRFSGLQFPNYSSELNVNALELDDSALYLCASSRTGFGDTEAFFGQGTRLTVV.

This clonotype has a count of ten or more. The J gene is TRBJ2-3, the V gene TRBV7-9, with D tentatively TRBD2 (5 bases). The germline V and J ends were trimmed by 5 bases and 4 bases, with 19 bases remaining between them. The CDR3 is 16 residues long. CDR1 and CDR2 (germline): SEHNR, FQNEAQ (reference sequence). The CDR3: CASSPNTGVDADTQYF. DNA for the CDR3: TGTGCCAGCAGCCCCAACACCGGGGTAGACGCAGATACGCAGTATTTT.

This clonotype was picked up a small number of times. This sequence joins TRBV28 and TRBJ2-4, with unresolved D. The CDR3 is 15 amino acids. Trimming stripped 3 bases from V and 2 bases from J, with 11 bases between. Germline V CDR1 and CDR2: MDHEN, SYDVKM. The CDR3 region has the DNA TGTGCCAGCAGTTTTTCGGGCATTACCAAAAACATTCAGTACTTC. Its protein product is CASSFSGITKNIQYF.

The chain uses TRBV5-1 and TRBJ2-2; D call uncertain. Deletions cut 4 bases from V and 8 bases from J, with 9 bases between. This CDR3 comprises 12 residues. Germline CDR1 is SGHRS and CDR2 is YFSETQ. The CDR3 bases are TGCGCCAGCAGCGCGAACAGAGGGGAGCTGTTTTTT. Translated: CASSANRGELFF.

This clonotype was detected a few times. The V call is TRBV29-1, the J call TRBJ1-2; D may be TRBD1 (6 bases). Deletions cut 5 bases from V and 0 bases from J, with 25 bases between. This CDR3 is 18 amino acids long. Germline V gene data show CDR1 as SQVTM and CDR2 as ANQGSEA. The CDR3 loop reads CSVFSGGGGKEANYGYTF. CDR3 sequence (DNA): TGCAGCGTTTTTTCCGGAGGGGGGGGGAAGGAAGCTAACTATGGCTACACCTTC.

This sequence joins TRBV7-2 and TRBJ2-3; 7 nucleotides match TRBD2. Germline trimming cut 1 base from V and 4 bases from J; bases unmatched to any gene: 5. There are 15 residues in the CDR3. Germline-derived CDR1 and CDR2 are SGHTA and FQGNSA. The CDR3 protein is CASSLGGSSADTQYF. The CDR3 DNA reads as TGTGCCAGCAGCTTAGGCGGGAGTAGCGCAGATACGCAGTATTTT.

In this sample, this clonotype turned up many times. The chain has TRBV12-3 or TRBV12-4 and TRBJ1-1; maybe TRBD1 (5 bases). CDR3 length: 16 amino acids. With 5 bases removed from V and 4 bases from J, the gap between germline ends came to 20 bases. Written as DNA, the CDR3 is TGTGCCAGCAGTCCCCTGGCGGGGGGTATCGCCACTGAAGCTTTCTTT. Protein: CASSPLAGGIATEAFF.

The V gene is TRBV9, the J gene TRBJ2-7; TRBD1 matches 7 bases. The J segment lost 6 bases and the V segment lost 2 bases, leaving 8 bases of the junction unmatched. The length of the CDR3 is 14 residues. CDR1 and CDR2 (germline): SGDLS, YYNGEE. CDR3 bases: TGTGCCAGCAGCGTCGACAGGGTTGCGGCCGAGCAGTACTTC. The encoded protein is CASSVDRVAAEQYF.

This clonotype has just a few counts. V gene TRBV3-1 combines with J gene TRBJ2-4, with TRBD1 as a possible D gene (6 bases). Germline loops: CDR1 LGHDT, CDR2 YNNKEL (reference sequence). The CDR3 length is 13 residues. The ends were cut back, 0 bases at V and 12 bases at J, with 12 bases in the middle. The CDR3 sequence: CASSQDSGTTQYF. In DNA, the CDR3 is TGTGCCAGCAGCCAAGACTCCGGGACAACTCAGTACTTC.

This clonotype occurred many times. CDR3 amino acids: CASSLGRVNQPQHF. CDR3 DNA: TGTGCCAGCAGTTTAGGCAGGGTCAATCAGCCCCAGCATTTT. This chain uses TRBV12-3 or TRBV12-4 with TRBJ1-5; a weak D match, TRBD1 (5 bases). With 1 base removed from V and 3 bases from J, the gap between germline ends came to 7 bases. There are 14 residues in the CDR3.

This chain connects TRBV20-1 to TRBJ1-1; 7 nucleotides align to TRBD1. V lost 0 bases to trimming and J lost 3 bases; unmatched junction nucleotides: 4. The length of the CDR3 is 14 residues. Germline CDR1 reads DFQATT; CDR2 reads SNEGSKA (reference sequence). This chain's CDR3 is CSARDRDRDTEAFF. The CDR3 region has the DNA TGCAGTGCTAGAGATCGTGACAGGGACACTGAAGCTTTCTTT.

The rearrangement uses TRBV18 and TRBJ2-1; tentative D call: TRBD1 (6 bases). V was shortened by 3 bases and J by 0 bases, with 15 bases between the two germline ends. Germline-derived CDR1 and CDR2 are KGHSH and LQKENI. The CDR3 loop spans 17 amino acids. Here the CDR3 reads CASSPYRQASSYNEQFF. The CDR3 bases are TGTGCCAGCTCACCTTACCGACAGGCAAGCTCCTACAATGAGCAGTTCTTC. Together with reference TRBV18 and TRBJ2-1, the CDR3 gives the full variable domain: NAGVMQNPRHLVRRRGQEARLRCSPMKGHSHVYWYRQLPEEGLKFMVYLQKENIIDESGMPKERFSAEFPKEGPSILRIQQVVRGDSAAYFCASSPYRQASSYNEQFFGPGTRLTVL.

This clonotype has a count of ten or more. The chain uses TRBV5-6 and TRBJ1-5; D is undetermined. V gave up 1 base and J gave up 3 bases, with 5 bases separating them. CDR3 size: 13 residues. Germline V gene sequence: CDR1 SGHDT, CDR2 YYEEEE. CDR3 sequence (DNA): TGTGCCAGCAGCTTGTGGTCCAATCAGCCCCAGCATTTT. This encodes CASSLWSNQPQHF.